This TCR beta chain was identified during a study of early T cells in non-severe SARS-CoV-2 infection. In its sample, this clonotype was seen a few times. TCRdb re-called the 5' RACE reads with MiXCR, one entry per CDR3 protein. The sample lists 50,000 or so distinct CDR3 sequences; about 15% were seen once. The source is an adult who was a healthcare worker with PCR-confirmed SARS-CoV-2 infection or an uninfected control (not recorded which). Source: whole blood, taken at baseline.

The CDR3 DNA sequence: TGTGCCAGCAGTGTTGAACAGTCGAACACCGGGGAGCTGTTTTTT. Its translation: CASSVEQSNTGELFF. The chain carries TRBV6-4 and TRBJ2-2; D ambiguous. Germline V gene lookup returns CDR1 MRHNA and CDR2 SNTAGT. CDR3 length equals 15 residues. Trimming took 4 bases from V and 0 from J, leaving 9 bases between them.